Listed here are 16 T cell receptor beta chains from one sample, sequenced in a study of OX40 agonist ivuxolimab in advanced cancers. Here immunoSEQ multiplex PCR was the method, and the copy in TCRdb shows in-frame clones only, minus some. The data contain 55,000 to 65,000 clones, about nine tenths of them singletons. Sample: CD4+ or CD8+ T cells sorted from blood, taken in a trial of the OX40 agonist ivuxolimab. Every receptor here comes from an adult with an advanced solid tumor such as melanoma, head and neck, liver or kidney cancer.

V usage is TRBV11-2 and J usage is TRBJ1-6; D gene unclear. CDR1 is SGHAT, CDR2 FQNNGV, per germline. Trimming removed 5 bases at V and 4 bases at J, with 15 bases between. There are 16 residues in the CDR3. CDR3: CASSPGRLIYNSPLHF. CDR3 sequence (DNA): TGTGCCAGCAGCCCCGGGAGGCTGATTTATAATTCACCCCTCCACTTT.

The chain is built from TRBV5-8 and TRBJ1-2; possible D gene TRBD1, 5 bases. Trimming took off 0 bases at V and 4 bases at J, with 13 bases between the two ends. The CDR3 spans 15 residues. Germline assignment: CDR1 SGHTS and CDR2 YDEGEE. The CDR3 sequence is CASSLDTGNAYGYTF. DNA for the CDR3: TGTGCCAGCAGCTTGGATACAGGAAACGCCTATGGCTACACCTTC.

V is TRBV7-6 and J is TRBJ2-2; 8 nucleotides match TRBD1. CDR3 length: 16 amino acids. V shed 3 bases and J 6 bases; nucleotides not matched to a gene: 9. CDR1 SGHVS and CDR2 FNYEAQ come from the germline V gene. CDR3 DNA sequence: TGTGCCAGCAGCTTGCAGGGGGCGCAATCAGCCGGGGAGCTGTTTTTT. This translates into CASSLQGAQSAGELFF.

This clone turned up a few times. CDR3 residues: CASSPQGGELFF. CDR3 in DNA: TGTGCCAGCAGCCCGCAAGGAGGGGAGCTGTTTTTT. V gene TRBV14 combines with J gene TRBJ2-2; D uncertain. V gave up 4 bases and J gave up 8 bases, with 8 bases separating them. This CDR3 region has 12 residues. The germline V gene has CDR1 SGHDN and CDR2 FVKESK.

The chain recombines TRBV7-8 with TRBJ1-6; TRBD1 agrees at 9 bases. V was clipped by 5 bases and J by 4 bases; unmatched bases: 15. Per germline, CDR1 SGHVS and CDR2 FQNEAQ. The CDR3 runs 19 residues. The CDR3: CASSTRDRDTRGYNSPLHF. The CDR3 coding sequence is TGTGCCAGCAGCACCCGGGACAGGGATACCAGGGGGTATAATTCACCCCTCCACTTT.

The J gene is TRBJ2-1, the V gene TRBV7-3; D possibly corresponds to TRBD2 (5 bases). The germline CDR1 and CDR2 sequences are SGHTA and FQGTGA. This CDR3 has 15 amino acids. Trimming stripped 5 bases from V and 5 bases from J, with 16 bases between. CDR3 protein: CASSREPAENNEQFF. The DNA of the CDR3 is TGTGCCAGCAGCCGTGAGCCAGCGGAGAACAATGAGCAGTTCTTC.

V gene TRBV30 combines with J gene TRBJ1-5; D is undetermined. The V and J ends lost 3 bases and 1 base respectively, with 10 bases between them. CDR3 length: 14 amino acids. Germline assignment: CDR1 GTSNPN and CDR2 SVGIG (reference sequence). CDR3 region: CAWSPAGSNQPQHF. CDR3 DNA sequence: TGTGCCTGGAGCCCAGCAGGAAGCAATCAGCCCCAGCATTTT. The whole variable domain, remainder taken from reference TRBV30 and TRBJ1-5, is SQTIHQWPATLVQPVGSPLSLECTVEGTSNPNLYWYRQAAGRGLQLLFYSVGIGQISSEVPQNLSASRPQDRQFILSSKKLLLSDSGFYLCAWSPAGSNQPQHFGDGTRLSIL.

This clone was seen more than once but under ten times. V usage is TRBV29-1 and J usage is TRBJ2-1; D remains unclear. Per the germline V gene, CDR1 is SQVTM and CDR2 is ANQGSEA. V was cut by 4 bases and J by 0 bases, with 7 bases left in between. The CDR3 spans 13 residues. In DNA form, the CDR3 reads TGCAGCGTTGCCCAGAGCTCCTACAATGAGCAGTTCTTC. Amino acid sequence: CSVAQSSYNEQFF.

The chain couples TRBV6-1 to TRBJ1-3, with D possibly TRBD1 on 5 matching bases. Germline V lookup: CDR1 MNHNS, CDR2 SASEGT. The CDR3 covers 17 residues. Trimming removed 3 bases at V and 0 bases at J, with 15 bases between. The CDR3 is CASSDTGGSNSGNTIYF. The CDR3 bases are TGTGCCAGCAGTGACACTGGGGGGTCAAACTCTGGAAACACCATATATTTT.

This rearrangement joins TRBV7-2 to TRBJ1-1, with 9 positions matching TRBD1. This CDR3 is built from 15 residues. Germline V gene data show CDR1 as SGHTA and CDR2 as FQGNSA. The trim removed 5 bases at V and 5 bases at J, leaving 9 bases unmatched. Here the CDR3 reads CASSPNRGLATEAFF. CDR3 in DNA: TGTGCCAGCAGCCCTAACAGGGGGCTTGCGACTGAAGCTTTCTTT.

The gene calls are TRBV7-2 and TRBJ1-6; perhaps TRBD1 as D (5 bases). Germline CDR1 is SGHTA and CDR2 is FQGNSA. V was shortened by 4 bases and J by 7 bases, with 11 bases between the two germline ends. The CDR3 spans 14 residues. CDR3 loop: CASSYLGDNSPLHF. CDR3 bases: TGTGCCAGCAGCTACCTCGGGGACAATTCACCCCTCCACTTT.

The chain employs TRBV4-1 and TRBJ2-3; 12 bases fit TRBD2. J was trimmed by 2 bases and V by 4 bases; bases with no gene match: 4. The germline V gene has CDR1 MGHRA and CDR2 YSYEKL. The CDR3 sequence is 16 residues long. CDR3 protein: CASSRRTSGDTDTQYF. The CDR3 bases are TGCGCCAGCAGCCGCCGGACTAGCGGGGACACAGATACGCAGTATTTT.

This chain connects TRBV28 to TRBJ2-5, with a tentative D call TRBD2 (6 bases). In germline, CDR1 is MDHEN, CDR2 SYDVKM. This CDR3 has 15 amino acids. Trimming removed 8 bases from V and 5 bases from J, with 21 bases in between. The CDR3 region is CASAPSWGVRETQYF. The CDR3 bases are TGTGCCAGCGCCCCCTCGTGGGGGGTACGGGAGACCCAGTACTTC.

V is TRBV11-2 and J is TRBJ2-7, with unresolved D. With 6 bases removed from V and 0 bases from J, the gap between germline ends came to 9 bases. Germline V lookup: CDR1 SGHAT, CDR2 FQNNGV. This CDR3 spans 13 amino acids. CDR3: CASSSVPSYEQYF. The CDR3 DNA is TGTGCCAGCAGTTCCGTTCCCTCCTACGAGCAGTACTTC.

CDR3 sequence: CASRGPGSNQPQHF. The CDR3 coding sequence is TGTGCCTCAAGGGGACCCGGTAGCAATCAGCCCCAGCATTTT. The chain combines TRBV10-3 with TRBJ1-5, with a tentative D call TRBD1 (5 bases). Germline values: CDR1 ENHRY, CDR2 SYGVKD. V was pared by 11 bases and J by 0 bases, with 14 bases between. There are 14 residues in the CDR3.

This rearrangement joins TRBV11-2 to TRBJ2-1; TRBD2 aligns across 7 bases. The length of the CDR3 is 16 residues. CDR1 SGHAT and CDR2 FQNNGV come from the germline V gene. The V and J ends lost 5 bases and 0 bases, in that order; junction bases with no gene match: 7. The CDR3 here is CASSRTSDSSYNEQFF. The CDR3 region has the DNA TGTGCCAGCAGCCGAACTAGCGATAGCTCCTACAATGAGCAGTTCTTC.